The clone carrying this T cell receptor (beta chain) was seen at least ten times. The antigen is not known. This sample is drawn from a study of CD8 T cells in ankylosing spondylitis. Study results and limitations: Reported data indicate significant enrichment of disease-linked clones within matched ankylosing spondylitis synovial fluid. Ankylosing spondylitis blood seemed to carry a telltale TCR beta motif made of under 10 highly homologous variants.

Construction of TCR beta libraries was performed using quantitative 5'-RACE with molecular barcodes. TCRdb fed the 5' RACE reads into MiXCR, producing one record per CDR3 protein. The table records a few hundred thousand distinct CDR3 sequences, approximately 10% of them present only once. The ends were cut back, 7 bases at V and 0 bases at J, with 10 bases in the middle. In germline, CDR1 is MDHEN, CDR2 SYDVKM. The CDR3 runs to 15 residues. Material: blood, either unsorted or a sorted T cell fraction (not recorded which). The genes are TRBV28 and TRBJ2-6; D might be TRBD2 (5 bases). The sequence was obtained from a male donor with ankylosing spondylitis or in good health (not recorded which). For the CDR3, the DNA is TGTGCCAGCACAACTAGTACCTCTGGGGCCAACGTCCTGACTTTC. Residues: CASTTSTSGANVLTF.